A selection of T cell receptor beta chains follows, all from one sample in a study of Ad26.COV2.S vaccination and SARS-CoV-2 variants. Profiled with immunoSEQ multiplex PCR; TCRdb holds only in-frame clones, not every one. The sample includes some 460,000 clones, about 89% of them seen just once. This specimen was peripheral blood, taken in a trial of Ad26.COV2.S vaccine versus placebo. These receptors came from a person between 18 and 65 years old who received the Ad26.COV2.S COVID-19 vaccine or a placebo. Both conserved end residues are part of each CDR3. The order of the fields is J gene, clone size, V gene, D gene, CDR3 DNA, CDR3 protein. The D gene is left open where the match is weak. Clone size is shown for a subset of rows, as once, few, many or a class of expanded clone.

J: TRBJ1-5; size: -; V: TRBV7-9; D: -; DNA: TGTGCCAGCAGCCCAACGTCGGATCAGCCCCAGCATTTT; CDR3: CASSPTSDQPQHF
J: TRBJ1-1; size: -; V: TRBV6-6; D: -; DNA: TGTGCCAGCAGTTACGGGGGTCTCGGGAACACTGAAGCTTTCTTT; CDR3: CASSYGGLGNTEAFF
J: TRBJ2-2; size: few; V: TRBV2; D: -; DNA: TGTGCCAGCGGGGGCAGTTACACCGGGGAGCTGTTTTTT; CDR3: CASGGSYTGELFF
J: TRBJ2-3; size: -; V: TRBV6-1; D: -; DNA: TGTGCCAGCAGTGAATATGGGACTCCCACAGATACGCAGTATTTT; CDR3: CASSEYGTPTDTQYF
J: TRBJ2-3; size: -; V: TRBV7-2; D: -; DNA: TGTGCCAGCAGCTTTCGGAGCACCACAGATACGCAGTATTTT; CDR3: CASSFRSTTDTQYF
J: TRBJ1-1; size: -; V: TRBV30; D: TRBD1; DNA: TGTGCCTGGAGGTCGCGACACAGGGGGCTTCTGATGAACACTGAAGCTTTCTTT; CDR3: CAWRSRHRGLLMNTEAFF
J: TRBJ1-2; size: -; V: TRBV7-2; D: -; DNA: TGTGCCAGCAGCGACGGGACGGTCGATGGCTACACCTTC; CDR3: CASSDGTVDGYTF
J: TRBJ1-2; size: -; V: TRBV9; D: TRBD1; DNA: TGTGCCAGCAGCGTAGGGAGGGACAGTCTTTTAAGCTACACCTTC; CDR3: CASSVGRDSLLSYTF
J: TRBJ2-3; size: once; V: TRBV20-1; D: TRBD2; DNA: TGCAGTGCTAGTGGCCTAGCGGGAGACACAGATACGCAGTATTTT; CDR3: CSASGLAGDTDTQYF
J: TRBJ2-7; size: -; V: TRBV6-5; D: TRBD1; DNA: TGTGCCAGCAGCGGGACAGGGGGCCAGAGTTACGAGCAGTACTTC; CDR3: CASSGTGGQSYEQYF
J: TRBJ1-1; size: -; V: TRBV5-5; D: TRBD1; DNA: TGTGCCAGCGGGGGACAGAATCCTACTGAAGCTTTCTTT; CDR3: CASGGQNPTEAFF
J: TRBJ2-3; size: -; V: TRBV19; D: TRBD2; DNA: TGTGCCAGTAGTATGGGGGCCGGCGGGAGGGCCGTCGATACGCAGTATTTT; CDR3: CASSMGAGGRAVDTQYF
J: TRBJ1-3; size: -; V: TRBV2; D: -; DNA: TGTGCCAGCAGTGCAGGGGCTGGAAACACCATATATTTT; CDR3: CASSAGAGNTIYF
J: TRBJ2-5; size: -; V: TRBV20-1; D: -; DNA: TGCAGTGATGGATACCAAGAGACCCAGTACTTC; CDR3: CSDGYQETQYF
J: TRBJ1-6; size: once; V: TRBV7-9; D: TRBD1; DNA: TGTGCCAGCAGCTTAGCCCCCGGACAGGGGAAAACCTATAATTCACCCCTCCACTTT; CDR3: CASSLAPGQGKTYNSPLHF